The 29 T cell receptor beta chains presented below share a single source sample, sequenced in a study of T cell repertoires in cytomegalovirus infection. For these receptors, no antigen is known. TCRdb recomputed calls from the reads with MiXCR, one row per CDR3 protein. Of 75,000 to 95,000 distinct CDR3 sequences in the sample, around half are singletons; the top ten hold 85% to 95%. The material was CD8+ T cells from cultured PBMCs, obtained from culture after CMV antigen stimulation. The source is a human donor in good health (CMV status not recorded). Some clones in this sample may be carry-over from other donors' samples.

The table lists this clonotype with a few counts. The rearrangement joins TRBV14 to TRBJ2-5; no reliable D call. Germline V lookup: CDR1 SGHDN, CDR2 FVKESK. This CDR3 has 13 residues. The germline V and J ends were trimmed by 4 bases and 0 bases, with 6 bases remaining between them. CDR3 in amino acids: CASSRRYQETQYF. The CDR3 nucleotides read TGTGCCAGCAGCCGTCGGTACCAAGAGACCCAGTACTTC. The variable domain in full, completed from reference TRBV14 and TRBJ2-5, reads EAGVTQFPSHSVIEKGQTVTLRCDPISGHDNLYWYRRVMGKEIKFLLHFVKESKQDESGMPNNRFLAERTGGTYSTLKVQPAELEDSGVYFCASSRRYQETQYFGPGTRLLVL.

The rearrangement uses TRBV7-2 and TRBJ2-7; weak D call: TRBD1 (6 bases). Germline lookup yields CDR1 SGHTA and CDR2 FQGNSA. CDR3 length equals 16 residues. V was pared by 4 bases and J by 6 bases, with 22 bases between. The CDR3 DNA sequence: TGTGCCAGCAGCTCCGCTGCGACAGGTTGGACGGGCGAGCAGTACTTC. It yields the protein CASSSAATGWTGEQYF. Using reference TRBV7-2 and TRBJ2-7 for the parts outside the CDR3, the full variable domain is GAGVSQSPSNKVTEKGKDVELRCDPISGHTALYWYRQSLGQGLEFLIYFQGNSAPDKSGLPSDRFSAERTGGSVSTLTIQRTQQEDSAVYLCASSSAATGWTGEQYFGPGTRLTVT.

Notes on this clonotype: No conserved phenylalanine or tryptophan is present at the end of the CDR3, so a read error is the likely explanation. This rearrangement joins TRBV7-9 to TRBJ2-5; either TRBD1 or TRBD2 may fit D (7 bases each). V shed 5 bases and J shed 2 bases, with 18 bases lying between them. Germline V CDR1 and CDR2: SEHNR, FQNEAQ (reference sequence). CDR3 length: 16 amino acids. CDR3 sequence: CASSRPGGGDQETQYL. CDR3 nucleotides: TGTGCCAGCAGCAGACCAGGGGGGGGGGATCAAGAGACCCAGTACTTA.

The gene calls are TRBV27 and TRBJ2-1; 13 bases map to TRBD2. V was pared by 8 bases and J by 9 bases, with 4 bases of the junction left unmatched. The CDR3 has 13 amino acids. Per the germline V gene, CDR1 is MNHEY and CDR2 is SMNVEV (reference sequence). In DNA, the CDR3 is TGTGCCAGCGGACTAGCGGGAGCGCGTGAGCAGTTCTTC. Translation gives CASGLAGAREQFF.

The chain carries TRBV7-9 and TRBJ1-1; TRBD1 agrees at 8 bases. The CDR3 extends over 13 amino acids. Germline CDR1 is SEHNR and CDR2 is FQNEAQ (reference sequence). V shed 5 bases and J 8 bases; nucleotides not matched to a gene: 7. The CDR3 region has the DNA TGTGCCAGCAGCCATCCAGGGGGCCAGGAAGCTTTCTTT. Amino acid sequence: CASSHPGGQEAFF.

This clonotype was seen only a few times. The chain combines TRBV7-8 with TRBJ2-1; the match to TRBD1 covers 9 bases. The CDR3 totals 16 residues. With V trimmed by 4 bases and J by 4 bases, 8 bases remained unmatched. Germline CDR1 reads SGHVS; CDR2 reads FQNEAQ. The CDR3 DNA follows: TGTGCCAGCAGCTCCCTCCGACAGGGGGTATACAATGAGCAGTTCTTC. Translated, it gives CASSSLRQGVYNEQFF.

The genes are TRBV6-1 and TRBJ1-1; weak D call: TRBD1 (5 bases). CDR1 is MNHNS, CDR2 SASEGT, per germline. Trimming pared 5 bases from V and 0 bases from J, leaving 25 bases between. This CDR3 is built from 19 residues. The CDR3 reads CASSKLRDPSGGMNTEAFF. The CDR3 DNA reads as TGTGCCAGCAGTAAACTCCGGGACCCCTCCGGGGGAATGAACACTGAAGCTTTCTTT.

The V and J genes are TRBV12-5 and TRBJ2-7; the D gene is possibly TRBD1 (6 bases). The CDR3 runs 18 residues. Trimming shortened V by 6 bases and J by 2 bases, and 26 bases separated the two germline ends. Germline CDR1 LGHNT, CDR2 FRNRAP. The CDR3 reads CASGARGGRNQWPYEQYF. The CDR3, as DNA: TGTGCTAGTGGCGCCCGAGGGGGAAGGAACCAGTGGCCCTACGAGCAGTACTTC.

The CDR3 sequence: CASSFDREGAYNEQFF. CDR3 nucleotides: TGTGCCAGCAGTTTTGATCGGGAGGGCGCCTACAATGAGCAGTTCTTC. This sequence joins TRBV27 and TRBJ2-1, with 8 bases lining up with TRBD2. The CDR3 has 16 amino acids. Trimming took 3 bases from V and 2 from J; bases not matched to a gene: 6. Germline V lookup: CDR1 MNHEY, CDR2 SMNVEV (reference sequence).

The V gene is TRBV7-9, the J gene TRBJ1-3, with 11 bases fitting TRBD1. CDR3 size: 18 residues. V lost 8 bases and J lost 4; bases outside the gene matches: 16. Germline values: CDR1 SEHNR, CDR2 FQNEAQ (reference sequence). The CDR3 here is CASAPRTGGRRKGNTIYF. CDR3 DNA: TGTGCCAGCGCTCCAAGGACAGGGGGCCGCCGAAAGGGAAACACCATATATTTT. The whole variable domain, filled in from reference TRBV7-9 and TRBJ1-3, reads DTGVSQNPRHKITKRGQNVTFRCDPISEHNRLYWYRQTLGQGPEFLTYFQNEAQLEKSRLLSDRFSAERPKGSFSTLEIQRTEQGDSAMYLCASAPRTGGRRKGNTIYFGEGSWLTVV.

The V and J genes are TRBV11-2 and TRBJ2-7; 10 nucleotides match TRBD1. V shed 5 bases, J shed 6 bases, and the junction held 10 bases outside the gene matches. CDR3 length: 15 residues. CDR1 is SGHAT and CDR2 is FQNNGV in the germline V gene. CDR3 protein: CASSEPRTGGSEQYF. The DNA for the CDR3 is TGTGCCAGCAGCGAGCCGAGGACAGGGGGTTCCGAGCAGTACTTC.

This chain links TRBV7-2 with TRBJ1-5; D not certain. CDR3 length: 14 amino acids. V was pared by 1 base and J by 4 bases, with 8 bases between. The germline gives CDR1 SGHTA, CDR2 FQGNSA. CDR3 sequence reads: CASSLGSGNQPQHF. The CDR3 DNA is TGTGCCAGCAGCTTAGGTTCCGGGAATCAGCCCCAGCATTTT.

The V call is TRBV7-3, the J call TRBJ1-1, with 7 bases matching TRBD1. J lost 8 bases, V lost 0 bases, and 6 bases had no gene match. CDR3 length: 14 amino acids. Germline-derived CDR1 and CDR2 are SGHTA and FQGTGA. The CDR3 loop is CASSLTGTGAEAFF. CDR3 sequence (DNA): TGTGCCAGCAGCTTAACCGGTACAGGGGCCGAAGCTTTCTTT.

The rearrangement links TRBV9 to TRBJ1-5; D is ambiguous. The germline V gene has CDR1 SGDLS and CDR2 YYNGEE. Trimming took off 0 bases at V and 11 bases at J, with 12 bases between the two ends. The CDR3 runs 13 residues. The DNA for the CDR3 is TGTGCCAGCAGCGTAGAAGGGCAATCAGCCCAGCATTTT. Its translation is CASSVEGQSAQHF.

Many counts were recorded for this clonotype. The chain uses TRBV7-6 and TRBJ2-1, with 15 bases identical to TRBD2. After removal of 1 base from V and 4 bases from J, the junction contained 5 bases not matched to a gene. Germline V gene data show CDR1 as SGHVS and CDR2 as FNYEAQ. The CDR3 is 18 residues long. The CDR3 DNA reads as TGTGCCAGCAGCTTAGAGGGCGGACTAGCGGGAGGGTACAATGAGCAGTTCTTC. The encoded protein is CASSLEGGLAGGYNEQFF.

The V gene is TRBV4-2, the J gene TRBJ2-7; TRBD1 matches at 9 bases. This CDR3 region has 14 residues. Trimming at V came to 5 bases and at J to 4 bases, leaving 6 bases not matched to a gene. CDR1 LGHNA and CDR2 YNFKEQ come from the germline V gene. Written as DNA, the CDR3 is TGTGCCAGCAGCAACCGGGACAGGGAGTACGAGCAGTACTTC. As protein: CASSNRDREYEQYF.

The CDR3 protein is CASRTSGSGTDTQYF. CDR3 DNA sequence: TGTGCCAGCAGGACTAGCGGTTCCGGCACAGATACGCAGTATTTT. The V call is TRBV7-2, the J call TRBJ2-3, with 9 bases identical to TRBD2. The germline gives CDR1 SGHTA, CDR2 FQGNSA. The CDR3 consists of 15 residues. J was trimmed by 1 base and V by 6 bases; bases with no gene match: 5.

The rearrangement links TRBV20-1 to TRBJ1-2, with D maybe TRBD1 (6 bases). The length of the CDR3 is 11 residues. Per germline, CDR1 DFQATT and CDR2 SNEGSKA (reference sequence). V was pared by 7 bases and J by 8 bases, with 14 bases between. CDR3 bases: TGCAGTGGCCACGGGGGGCAAGGCTACACCTTC. Translated: CSGHGGQGYTF.

The V and J genes are TRBV19 and TRBJ2-7, with D perhaps TRBD1 (6 bases). Germline lookup yields CDR1 LNHDA and CDR2 SQIVND (reference sequence). V shed 5 bases and J shed 6 bases, with 11 bases lying between them. This CDR3 contains 12 residues. The CDR3 loop is CASSLQGSEQYF. The CDR3 DNA follows: TGTGCCAGTAGTTTACAGGGATCCGAGCAGTACTTC. Filled out from reference TRBV19 and TRBJ2-7, the complete variable domain reads DGGITQSPKYLFRKEGQNVTLSCEQNLNHDAMYWYRQDPGQGLRLIYYSQIVNDFQKGDIAEGYSVSREKKESFPLTVTSAQKNPTAFYLCASSLQGSEQYFGPGTRLTVT.

This clonotype was recorded at least ten times. The V call is TRBV7-6, the J call TRBJ2-3; D is uncertain. Germline V CDR1 and CDR2: SGHVS, FNYEAQ. The V end was cut by 0 bases, the J end by 6 bases, with 7 bases between. CDR3 size: 13 residues. The CDR3 loop reads CASSLATGDTQYF. The CDR3 DNA reads as TGTGCCAGCAGCTTAGCTACCGGGGATACGCAGTATTTT.

The CDR3: CASSPVTGNTEAFF. The CDR3 bases are TGTGCCAGCAGCCCCGTGACAGGGAACACTGAAGCTTTCTTT. V usage is TRBV7-9 and J usage is TRBJ1-1, with TRBD1 as a possible D gene (6 bases). The length of the CDR3 is 14 residues. V was cut by 5 bases and J by 1 base, with 11 bases left in between. CDR1 is SEHNR and CDR2 is FQNEAQ in the germline V gene (reference sequence).

V and J are TRBV2 and TRBJ2-2; perhaps D is TRBD1 or TRBD2 (5 bases each). The CDR3 consists of 13 residues. CDR1 and CDR2 from the germline V gene are SNHLY and FYNNEI. V gave up 6 bases and J gave up 4 bases, with 9 bases separating them. Written as DNA, the CDR3 is TGTGCCAGCAGGGGGACGAGCACCGGGGAGCTGTTTTTT. Translated, it gives CASRGTSTGELFF.

The genes are TRBV6-5 and TRBJ2-2, with D perhaps TRBD1 (5 bases). The CDR3 contains 15 residues. Germline loops: CDR1 MNHEY, CDR2 SVGAGI. V was shortened by 0 bases and J by 1 base, with 6 bases between the two germline ends. As DNA, the CDR3 is TGTGCCAGCAGTTACTCAGGGGAGAACACCGGGGAGCTGTTTTTT. Amino acids: CASSYSGENTGELFF.

The DNA for the CDR3 is TGTGCCAGCAGTTTAGCGTTTGGGACAGGGAATGAAAAACTGTTTTTT. Protein product: CASSLAFGTGNEKLFF. The chain has TRBV12-3 or TRBV12-4 and TRBJ1-4, with 9 bases lining up with TRBD1. V trimming: 0 bases; J trimming: 5 bases; junction bases outside the gene matches: 4. The CDR3 runs to 16 residues.

This clonotype was seen ten or more times. The chain couples TRBV7-3 to TRBJ1-5, with no clear D. The CDR3 is made up of 13 amino acids. Germline CDR1 reads SGHTA; CDR2 reads FQGTGA. Trimming cost V 1 base and J 0 bases, with 1 base left between them. CDR3 sequence reads: CASSLNSNQPQHF. CDR3 nucleotides: TGTGCCAGCAGCTTAAATAGCAATCAGCCCCAGCATTTT. Variable domain in full (rest from reference TRBV7-3 and TRBJ1-5): GAGVSQTPSNKVTEKGKYVELRCDPISGHTALYWYRQSLGQGPEFLIYFQGTGAADDSGLPNDRFFAVRPEGSVSTLKIQRTERGDSAVYLCASSLNSNQPQHFGDGTRLSIL.

This clonotype was detected only a few times. The rearrangement links TRBV7-3 to TRBJ2-7; D call uncertain. CDR1 and CDR2 (germline): SGHTA, FQGTGA. The CDR3 spans 15 residues. V dropped 1 base and J dropped 0 bases, with 10 bases sitting between them. The CDR3 sequence is CASSLNLGGSYEQYF. CDR3 in DNA: TGTGCCAGCAGCTTAAATCTGGGCGGCTCCTACGAGCAGTACTTC.

The CDR3 spells CASSSRKGAHNEQFF. CDR3 nucleotide sequence: TGTGCCAGCAGCTCGCGAAAGGGGGCCCACAATGAGCAGTTCTTC. This chain joins TRBV7-6 and TRBJ2-1; 7 bases align to TRBD1. The CDR3 totals 15 residues. J lost 5 bases, V lost 4 bases, and 8 bases had no gene match. CDR1 is SGHVS and CDR2 is FNYEAQ in the germline V gene. Complete variable domain (other parts from reference TRBV7-6 and TRBJ2-1): GAGVSQSPRYKVTKRGQDVALRCDPISGHVSLYWYRQALGQGPEFLTYFNYEAQQDKSGLPNDRFSAERPEGSISTLTIQRTEQRDSAMYRCASSSRKGAHNEQFFGPGTRLTVL.

A note on this clonotype: A read error may produce the germline difference seen at one junction end. This chain connects TRBV15 to TRBJ2-5, with D possibly matching TRBD1 (6 bases). CDR1 LNHNV and CDR2 YYDKDF come from the germline V gene (reference sequence). This CDR3 comprises 15 residues. CDR3 sequence: CATSRVPGDQETQYF. CDR3 nucleotide sequence: TGTGCCACCAGCAGAGTTCCAGGGGACCAGGAGACCCAGTACTTC.

V and J are TRBV9 and TRBJ2-1; D is ambiguous. The length of the CDR3 is 10 residues. V was pared by 7 bases and J by 6 bases, with 5 bases between. The germline V gene encodes CDR1 SGDLS and CDR2 YYNGEE. The CDR3 DNA follows: TGTGCCAGCGGTACCAATGAGCAGTTCTTC. Protein product: CASGTNEQFF.